Listed here are 18 T cell receptor beta chains from one sample, sequenced in a study of OX40 agonist ivuxolimab in advanced cancers. Libraries were prepared through the immunoSEQ multiplex PCR assay. TCRdb stores this immuneACCESS table with in-frame sequences only. Part of the clones is absent; in the studies checked, under half of the shortfall reflects unresolved V genes, and no reason is known for the rest. This sample holds about 72,000 clones; over 75% were observed only once. Around 5% of the sample is taken by the ten largest. Sequencing used CD4+ or CD8+ T cells sorted from blood, obtained in a trial of the OX40 agonist ivuxolimab. The receptors originated from an adult with an advanced solid tumor such as melanoma, head and neck, liver or kidney cancer.

The chain combines TRBV19 with TRBJ2-2; D is perhaps TRBD1 (6 bases). The CDR3 length is 17 residues. Trimming shortened V by 5 bases and J by 3 bases, and 19 bases separated the two germline ends. Germline CDR1 is LNHDA and CDR2 is SQIVND (reference sequence). CDR3 in amino acids: CASSGHPGVGDTGELFF. In DNA form, the CDR3 reads TGTGCCAGTAGTGGTCATCCAGGGGTCGGGGACACCGGGGAGCTGTTTTTT.

This clone occurred a few times. The chain couples TRBV12-5 to TRBJ1-6, with 7 bases matching TRBD1. Germline V CDR1 and CDR2: LGHNT, FRNRAP. V was pared by 4 bases and J by 7 bases, with 7 bases of the junction left unmatched. The CDR3 spans 15 residues. CDR3 in amino acids: CASGWWDSSNSPLHF. CDR3 bases: TGTGCTAGTGGTTGGTGGGACAGCTCCAATTCACCCCTCCACTTT.

The chain is built from TRBV11-2 and TRBJ2-5; 9 bases fit TRBD2. With 1 base clipped from V and 1 base from J, the junction kept 10 bases outside the gene matches. The CDR3 has 18 amino acids. Germline V lookup: CDR1 SGHAT, CDR2 FQNNGV. Here the CDR3 reads CASSLGVYSGRGQETQYF. Written as DNA, the CDR3 is TGTGCCAGCAGCTTAGGAGTCTATAGCGGGAGAGGCCAAGAGACCCAGTACTTC. Complete variable domain (other parts from reference TRBV11-2 and TRBJ2-5): EAGVAQSPRYKIIEKRQSVAFWCNPISGHATLYWYQQILGQGPKLLIQFQNNGVVDDSQLPKDRFSAERLKGVDSTLKIQPAKLEDSAVYLCASSLGVYSGRGQETQYFGPGTRLLVL.

This rearrangement joins TRBV29-1 to TRBJ1-6; D is perhaps TRBD1 (5 bases). Germline CDR1 reads SQVTM; CDR2 reads ANQGSEA. Trimming removed 8 bases at V and 8 bases at J, with 13 bases between. The CDR3 sequence is 12 residues long. The DNA for the CDR3 is TGCAGCTCAGGGATCTCGGATTCACCCCTCCACTTT. It translates to CSSGISDSPLHF. Together with reference TRBV29-1 and TRBJ1-6, the CDR3 gives the full variable domain: SAVISQKPSRDICQRGTSLTIQCQVDSQVTMMFWYRQQPGQSLTLIATANQGSEATYESGFVIDKFPISRPNLTFSTLTVSNMSPEDSSIYLCSSGISDSPLHFGNGTRLTVT.

The CDR3 coding sequence is TGTGCCAGTGACTCCGGGACAGACTATGGCTACACCTTC. This sequence encodes CASDSGTDYGYTF. The rearrangement uses TRBV19 and TRBJ1-2, with 7 bases fitting TRBD1. Germline assignment: CDR1 LNHDA and CDR2 SQIVND (reference sequence). The CDR3 covers 13 residues. The J segment lost 3 bases and the V segment lost 8 bases, leaving 6 bases of the junction unmatched.

This clone was recorded a few times. The chain links TRBV6-6 to TRBJ2-7; TRBD1 might be the D (5 bases). V lost 7 bases, J lost 2 bases, and 12 bases lay in between. The germline CDR1 and CDR2 sequences are MNHNY and SVGAGI (reference sequence). The CDR3 has 13 amino acids. CDR3 DNA sequence: TGTGCCAGCAACCCAGGGTATACCTACGAGCAGTACTTC. Residues: CASNPGYTYEQYF.

The chain couples TRBV6-6 to TRBJ1-6; D remains unclear. The CDR3 has 12 amino acids. The germline CDR1 and CDR2 sequences are MNHNY and SVGAGI (reference sequence). The V end was cut by 6 bases, the J end by 6 bases, with 6 bases between. The CDR3 nucleotides are TGTGCCAGCAGAACAGTTAATTCACCCCTCCACTTT. Its protein is CASRTVNSPLHF.

The chain is built from TRBV2 and TRBJ1-2; D gene unclear. The ends were cut back, 2 bases at V and 8 bases at J, with 6 bases in the middle. Germline V CDR1 and CDR2: SNHLY, FYNNEI. The length of the CDR3 is 11 residues. The CDR3 here is CASSEQPGYTF. The CDR3, as DNA: TGTGCCAGCAGTGAACAGCCCGGCTACACCTTC.

This clone was seen a handful of times. Other DNA sequences in the same sample also yield this CDR3. The chain uses TRBV18 and TRBJ1-1, with a tentative D call TRBD1 (5 bases). V was pared by 2 bases and J by 5 bases, with 9 bases between. Germline-derived CDR1 and CDR2 are KGHSH and LQKENI. The CDR3 spans 13 residues. CDR3 amino acids: CASSPGEGTEAFF. The CDR3 nucleotides read TGTGCCAGCTCACCAGGGGAGGGGACTGAAGCTTTCTTT.

The chain is built from TRBV6-1 and TRBJ1-2, with 7 bases lining up with TRBD1. Germline values: CDR1 MNHNS, CDR2 SASEGT. The CDR3 runs to 16 residues. V trimming: 4 bases; J trimming: 0 bases; junction bases outside the gene matches: 8. This chain's CDR3 is CASSVTGVSANYGYTF. The CDR3 nucleotides are TGTGCCAGCAGTGTTACAGGGGTTTCCGCTAACTATGGCTACACCTTC.

J is TRBJ2-7 and V is TRBV6-5; unclear D gene. The length of the CDR3 is 15 residues. V was shortened by 0 bases and J by 4 bases, with 13 bases between the two germline ends. The germline CDR1 and CDR2 sequences are MNHEY and SVGAGI. CDR3 sequence: CASSYSTLYGYEQYF. The CDR3 bases are TGTGCCAGCAGTTACTCAACACTCTACGGTTACGAGCAGTACTTC.

This chain uses TRBV10-3 with TRBJ1-6, with D hard to call. V was clipped by 7 bases and J by 8 bases, with 12 bases between them. Germline CDR1 ENHRY, CDR2 SYGVKD. The CDR3 contains 13 residues. Written as DNA, the CDR3 is TGTGCCATCAAGGCAAGGCTGGATTCACCCCTCCACTTT. Its translation is CAIKARLDSPLHF.

This chain joins TRBV29-1 and TRBJ2-5; D unresolved. CDR3 length: 10 residues. Germline V lookup: CDR1 SQVTM, CDR2 ANQGSEA. The V end was cut by 7 bases, the J end by 7 bases, with 10 bases between. CDR3 in amino acids: CSGTSGTQYF. In DNA, the CDR3 is TGCAGCGGAACATCCGGGACCCAGTACTTC.

V gene TRBV7-2 combines with J gene TRBJ1-1; 7 bases are a match to TRBD1. V lost 5 bases to trimming and J lost 5 bases; unmatched junction nucleotides: 5. CDR3 length equals 13 residues. Germline V gene sequence: CDR1 SGHTA, CDR2 FQGNSA. This CDR3 is CASSEGARTEAFF. DNA for the CDR3: TGTGCCAGCAGCGAGGGGGCGCGGACTGAAGCTTTCTTT.

V is TRBV7-2 and J is TRBJ1-3, with TRBD1 identical over 11 bases. CDR1 and CDR2 from the germline V gene are SGHTA and FQGNSA. The CDR3 totals 17 residues. Trimming cost V 2 bases and J 2 bases; bases outside gene matches: 5. DNA of the CDR3: TGTGCCAGCAGCTTAAACCCGGGACAGGGGGCTGGAAACACCATATATTTT. Translated: CASSLNPGQGAGNTIYF.

V gene TRBV4-1 combines with J gene TRBJ2-5; 7 bases fit TRBD2. The germline CDR1 and CDR2 sequences are MGHRA and YSYEKL. This CDR3 region has 15 residues. V lost 4 bases to trimming and J lost 2 bases; unmatched junction nucleotides: 7. CDR3 bases: TGCGCCAGCAGCCTGGCGACGGGGGGACAAGAGACCCAGTACTTC. Translation: CASSLATGGQETQYF.

The chain links TRBV4-2 to TRBJ1-2, with 8 nucleotides matching TRBD1. V shed 8 bases and J 7 bases; nucleotides not matched to a gene: 9. The CDR3 length is 13 residues. CDR1 is LGHNA, CDR2 YNFKEQ, per germline. The CDR3 DNA is TGTGCCAGCGCACCGGACAGGGTAGTTGGCTACACCTTC. Amino acid sequence: CASAPDRVVGYTF.

V gene TRBV9 combines with J gene TRBJ1-1; possibly TRBD1 for D (5 bases). Germline V gene lookup returns CDR1 SGDLS and CDR2 YYNGEE. Deletions cut 4 bases from V and 5 bases from J, with 15 bases between. The CDR3 contains 14 residues. CDR3 nucleotide sequence: TGTGCCAGCAGCACCCAAATGTCAGGGACTGAAGCTTTCTTT. Its protein product is CASSTQMSGTEAFF.